A single TCR beta chain is shown here with its context. The sample comes from a study of OX40 agonist ivuxolimab in advanced cancers. The CDR3 extends over 17 amino acids. With 3 bases clipped from V and 6 bases from J, the junction kept 8 bases outside the gene matches. CDR1 is SNHLY, CDR2 FYNNEI, per germline. Sequencing used immunoSEQ multiplex PCR; TCRdb keeps in-frame clones, though not all of them. The table includes roughly 100,000 clones, around 86% detected once. The specimen comprised CD4+ or CD8+ T cells sorted from blood, sampled in a trial of the OX40 agonist ivuxolimab. This chain connects TRBV2 to TRBJ2-7, with 16 bases identical to TRBD2. This sequence was found in an adult with an advanced solid tumor such as melanoma, head and neck, liver or kidney cancer. This CDR3 is CASSDPGTSGGAGEQYF. CDR3 coding DNA: TGTGCCAGCAGTGATCCCGGGACTAGCGGGGGGGCGGGCGAGCAGTACTTC.